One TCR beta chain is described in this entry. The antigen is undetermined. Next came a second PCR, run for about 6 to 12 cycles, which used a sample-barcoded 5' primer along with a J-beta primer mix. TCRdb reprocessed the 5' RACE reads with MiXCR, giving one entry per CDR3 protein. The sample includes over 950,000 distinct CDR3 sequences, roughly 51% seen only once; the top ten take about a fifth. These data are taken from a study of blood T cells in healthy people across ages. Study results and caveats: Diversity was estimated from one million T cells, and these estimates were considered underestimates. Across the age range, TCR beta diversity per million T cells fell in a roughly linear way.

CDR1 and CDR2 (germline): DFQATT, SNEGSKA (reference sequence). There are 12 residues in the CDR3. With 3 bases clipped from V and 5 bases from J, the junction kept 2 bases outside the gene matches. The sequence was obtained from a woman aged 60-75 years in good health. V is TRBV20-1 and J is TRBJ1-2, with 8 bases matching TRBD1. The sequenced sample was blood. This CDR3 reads CSASNRGYGYTF. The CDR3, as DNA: TGCAGTGCTAGTAACAGGGGGTATGGCTACACCTTC.